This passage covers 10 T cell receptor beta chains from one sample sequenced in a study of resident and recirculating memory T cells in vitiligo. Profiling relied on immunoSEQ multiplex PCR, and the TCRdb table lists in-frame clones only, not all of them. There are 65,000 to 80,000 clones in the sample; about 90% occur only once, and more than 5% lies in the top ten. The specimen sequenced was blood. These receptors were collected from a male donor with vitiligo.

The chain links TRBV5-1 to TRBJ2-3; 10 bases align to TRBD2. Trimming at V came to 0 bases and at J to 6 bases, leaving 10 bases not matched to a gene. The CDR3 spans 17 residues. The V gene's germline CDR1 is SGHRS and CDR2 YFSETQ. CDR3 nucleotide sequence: TGCGCCAGCAGCTTGGCCGCAGCGGGAGGGCCCTCCGATACGCAGTATTTT. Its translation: CASSLAAAGGPSDTQYF.

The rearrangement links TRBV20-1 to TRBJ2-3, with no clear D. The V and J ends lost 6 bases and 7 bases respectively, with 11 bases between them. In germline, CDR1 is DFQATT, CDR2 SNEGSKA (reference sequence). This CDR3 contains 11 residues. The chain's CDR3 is CSAIQAHTQYF. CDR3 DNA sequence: TGCAGTGCCATTCAAGCCCATACGCAGTATTTT.

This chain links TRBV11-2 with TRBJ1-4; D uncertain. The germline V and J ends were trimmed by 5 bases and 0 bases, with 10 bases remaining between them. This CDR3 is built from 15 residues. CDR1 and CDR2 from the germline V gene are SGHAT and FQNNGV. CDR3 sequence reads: CASSPRVATNEKLFF. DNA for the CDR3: TGTGCCAGCAGCCCTAGAGTTGCAACTAATGAAAAACTGTTTTTT.

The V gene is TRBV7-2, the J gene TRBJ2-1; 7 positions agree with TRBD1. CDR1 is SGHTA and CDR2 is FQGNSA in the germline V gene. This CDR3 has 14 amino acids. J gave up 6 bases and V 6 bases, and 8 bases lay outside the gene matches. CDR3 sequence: CASRPRTGGNEQFF. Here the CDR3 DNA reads TGTGCCAGCAGACCTCGGACAGGAGGCAATGAGCAGTTCTTC.

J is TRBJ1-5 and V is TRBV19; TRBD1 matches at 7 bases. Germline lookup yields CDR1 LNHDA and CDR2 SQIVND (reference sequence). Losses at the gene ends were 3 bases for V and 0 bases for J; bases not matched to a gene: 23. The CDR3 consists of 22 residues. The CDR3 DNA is TGTGCCAGTAGTATTAGCCCAAAGAAAGGACCCAGGGGGGCTTATAGCAATCAGCCCCAGCATTTT. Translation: CASSISPKKGPRGAYSNQPQHF.

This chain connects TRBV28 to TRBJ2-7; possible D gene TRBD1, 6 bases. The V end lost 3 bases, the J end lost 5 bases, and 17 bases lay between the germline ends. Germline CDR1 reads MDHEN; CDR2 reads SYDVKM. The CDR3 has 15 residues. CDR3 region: CASSLAGRGTHEQYF. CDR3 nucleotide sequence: TGTGCCAGCAGTTTGGCGGGCAGGGGAACCCACGAGCAGTACTTC.

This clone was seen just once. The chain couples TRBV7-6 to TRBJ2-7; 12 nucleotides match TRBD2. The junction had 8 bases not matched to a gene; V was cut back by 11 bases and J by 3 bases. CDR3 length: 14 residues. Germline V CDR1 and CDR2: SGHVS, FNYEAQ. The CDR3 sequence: CARPTSGSVYEQYF. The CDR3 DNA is TGTGCCCGACCGACTAGCGGGAGTGTCTACGAGCAGTACTTC.

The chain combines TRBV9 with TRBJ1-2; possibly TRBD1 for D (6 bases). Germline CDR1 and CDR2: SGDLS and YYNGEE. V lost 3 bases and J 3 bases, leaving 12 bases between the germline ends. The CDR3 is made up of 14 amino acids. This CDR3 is CASSARGPYYGYTF. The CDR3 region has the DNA TGTGCCAGCAGCGCCAGGGGACCCTACTATGGCTACACCTTC.

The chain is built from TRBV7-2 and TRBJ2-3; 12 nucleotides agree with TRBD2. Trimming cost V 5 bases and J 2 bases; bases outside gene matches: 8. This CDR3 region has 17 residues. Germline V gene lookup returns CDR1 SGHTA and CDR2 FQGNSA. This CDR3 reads CASSPSTSGSDTDTQYF. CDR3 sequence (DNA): TGTGCCAGCAGCCCCTCGACTAGCGGGAGTGACACAGATACGCAGTATTTT.

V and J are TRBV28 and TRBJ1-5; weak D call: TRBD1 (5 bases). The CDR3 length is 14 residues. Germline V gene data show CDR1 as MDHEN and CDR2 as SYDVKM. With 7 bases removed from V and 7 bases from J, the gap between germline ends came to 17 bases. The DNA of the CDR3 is TGTGCCAGCACCTTGGGGACGGGGGTCCAGCCCCAGCATTTT. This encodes CASTLGTGVQPQHF.